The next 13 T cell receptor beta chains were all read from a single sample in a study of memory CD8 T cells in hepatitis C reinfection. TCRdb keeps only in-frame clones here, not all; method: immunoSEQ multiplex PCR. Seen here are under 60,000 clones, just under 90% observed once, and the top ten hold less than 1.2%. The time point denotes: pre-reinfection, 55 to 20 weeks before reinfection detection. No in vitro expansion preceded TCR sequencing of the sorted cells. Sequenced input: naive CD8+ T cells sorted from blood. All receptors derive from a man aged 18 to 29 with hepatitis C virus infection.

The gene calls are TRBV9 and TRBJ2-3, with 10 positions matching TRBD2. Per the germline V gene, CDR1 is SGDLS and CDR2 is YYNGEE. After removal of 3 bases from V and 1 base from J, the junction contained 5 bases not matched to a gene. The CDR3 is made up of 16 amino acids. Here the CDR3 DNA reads TGTGCCAGCAGCGCAGGACTAGCGGCGCGCACAGATACGCAGTATTTT. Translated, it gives CASSAGLAARTDTQYF.

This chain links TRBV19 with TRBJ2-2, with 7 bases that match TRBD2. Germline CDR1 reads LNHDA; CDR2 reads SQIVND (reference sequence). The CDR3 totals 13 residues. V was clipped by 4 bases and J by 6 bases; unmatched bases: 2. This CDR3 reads CASSSGSPGELFF. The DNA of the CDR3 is TGTGCCAGTAGTAGCGGGAGCCCCGGGGAGCTGTTTTTT.

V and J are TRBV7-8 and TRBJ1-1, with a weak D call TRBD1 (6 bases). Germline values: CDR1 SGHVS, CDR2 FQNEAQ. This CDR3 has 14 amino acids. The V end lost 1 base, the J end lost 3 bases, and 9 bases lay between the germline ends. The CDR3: CASSLGDTYTEAFF. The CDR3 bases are TGTGCCAGCAGCTTAGGGGACACATACACTGAAGCTTTCTTT.

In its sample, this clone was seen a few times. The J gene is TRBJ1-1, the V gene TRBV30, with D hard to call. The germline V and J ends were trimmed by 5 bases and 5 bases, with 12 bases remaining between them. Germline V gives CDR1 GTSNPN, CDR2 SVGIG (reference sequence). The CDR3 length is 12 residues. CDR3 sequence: CAWSLDGTEAFF. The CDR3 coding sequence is TGTGCCTGGTCCTTAGACGGGACTGAAGCTTTCTTT.

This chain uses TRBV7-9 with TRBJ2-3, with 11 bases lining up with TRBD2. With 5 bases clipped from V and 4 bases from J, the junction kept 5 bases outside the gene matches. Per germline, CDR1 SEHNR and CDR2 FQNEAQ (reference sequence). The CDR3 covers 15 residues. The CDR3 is CASSHGLAGSDTQYF. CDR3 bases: TGTGCCAGCAGCCACGGACTAGCGGGTTCAGATACGCAGTATTTT. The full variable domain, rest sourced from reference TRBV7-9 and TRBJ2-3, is DTGVSQNPRHKITKRGQNVTFRCDPISEHNRLYWYRQTLGQGPEFLTYFQNEAQLEKSRLLSDRFSAERPKGSFSTLEIQRTEQGDSAMYLCASSHGLAGSDTQYFGPGTRLTVL.

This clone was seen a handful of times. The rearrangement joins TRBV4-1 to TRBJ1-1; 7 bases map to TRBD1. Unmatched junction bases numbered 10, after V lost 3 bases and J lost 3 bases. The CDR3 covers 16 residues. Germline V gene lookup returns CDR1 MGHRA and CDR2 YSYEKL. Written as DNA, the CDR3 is TGCGCCAGCAGCCACGGGGAGACAGGGATTTACACTGAAGCTTTCTTT. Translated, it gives CASSHGETGIYTEAFF.

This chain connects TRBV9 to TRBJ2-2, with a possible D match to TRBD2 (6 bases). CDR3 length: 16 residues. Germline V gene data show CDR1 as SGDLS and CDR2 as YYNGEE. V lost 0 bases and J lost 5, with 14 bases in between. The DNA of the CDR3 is TGTGCCAGCAGCGTAGGACTAGTTGGCGGGACCGGGGAGCTGTTTTTT. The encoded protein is CASSVGLVGGTGELFF.

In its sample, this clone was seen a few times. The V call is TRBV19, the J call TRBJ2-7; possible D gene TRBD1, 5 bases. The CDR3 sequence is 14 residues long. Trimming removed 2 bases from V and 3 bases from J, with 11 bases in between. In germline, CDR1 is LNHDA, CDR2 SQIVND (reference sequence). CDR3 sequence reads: CASSIKAGNYEQYF. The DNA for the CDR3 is TGTGCCAGTAGTATAAAGGCAGGGAACTACGAGCAGTACTTC.

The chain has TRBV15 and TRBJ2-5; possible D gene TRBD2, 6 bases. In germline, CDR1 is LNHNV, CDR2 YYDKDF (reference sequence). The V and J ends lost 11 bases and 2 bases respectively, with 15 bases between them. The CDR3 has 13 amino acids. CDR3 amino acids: CASRGLGQETQYF. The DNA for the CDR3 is TGTGCCTCGCGGGGCCTAGGGCAAGAGACCCAGTACTTC.

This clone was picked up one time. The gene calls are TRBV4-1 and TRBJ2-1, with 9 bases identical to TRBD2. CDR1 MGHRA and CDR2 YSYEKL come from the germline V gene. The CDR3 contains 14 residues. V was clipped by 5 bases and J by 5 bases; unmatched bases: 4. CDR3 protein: CASSAIAGDNEQFF. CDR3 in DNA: TGCGCCAGCAGCGCTATAGCGGGAGACAATGAGCAGTTCTTC.

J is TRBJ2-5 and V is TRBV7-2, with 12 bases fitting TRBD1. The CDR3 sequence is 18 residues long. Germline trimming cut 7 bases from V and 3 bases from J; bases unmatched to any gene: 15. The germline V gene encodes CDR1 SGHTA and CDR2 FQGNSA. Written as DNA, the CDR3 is TGTGCCAGCACCTCCGGGACAGGGGGCGCGAAGTTGGAAGAGACCCAGTACTTC. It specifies CASTSGTGGAKLEETQYF.

The CDR3 protein is CASSLFAASSEQYF. The DNA of the CDR3 is TGTGCCAGCAGCTTATTTGCTGCTTCCAGCGAGCAGTACTTC. V is TRBV7-3 and J is TRBJ2-7; D unresolved. This CDR3 has 14 residues. CDR1 SGHTA and CDR2 FQGTGA come from the germline V gene. Trimming took off 2 bases at V and 6 bases at J, with 14 bases between the two ends.

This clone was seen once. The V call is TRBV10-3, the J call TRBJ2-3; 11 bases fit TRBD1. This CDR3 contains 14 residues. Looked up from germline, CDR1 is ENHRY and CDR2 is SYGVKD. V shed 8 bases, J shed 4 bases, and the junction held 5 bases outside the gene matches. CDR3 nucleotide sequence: TGTGCCATCGCACCGGGACAGGGGGCAGATACGCAGTATTTT. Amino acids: CAIAPGQGADTQYF.